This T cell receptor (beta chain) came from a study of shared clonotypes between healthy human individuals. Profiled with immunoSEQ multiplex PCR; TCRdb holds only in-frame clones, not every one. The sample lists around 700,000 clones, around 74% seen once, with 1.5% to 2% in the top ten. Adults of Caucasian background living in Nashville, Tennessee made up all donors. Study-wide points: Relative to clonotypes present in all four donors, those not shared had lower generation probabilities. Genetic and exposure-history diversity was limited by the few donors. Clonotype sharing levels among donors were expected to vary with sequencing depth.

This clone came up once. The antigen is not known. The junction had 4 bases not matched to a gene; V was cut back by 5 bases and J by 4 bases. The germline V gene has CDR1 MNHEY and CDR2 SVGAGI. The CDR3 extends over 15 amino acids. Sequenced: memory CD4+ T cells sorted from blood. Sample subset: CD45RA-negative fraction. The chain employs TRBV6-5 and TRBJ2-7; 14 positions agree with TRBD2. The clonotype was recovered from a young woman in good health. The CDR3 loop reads CASSPGTSGSYEQYF. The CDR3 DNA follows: TGTGCCAGCAGTCCCGGGACTAGCGGGAGTTACGAGCAGTACTTC.